This T cell receptor beta chain was identified during a study of vaccination effects on CD4 cells after COVID-19. With more than 9 days of culture completed, CD4+ T cells were isolated. A PCR test confirmed that the person had SARS-CoV-2 infection between March and December 2020. Two doses of BNT162b2 or mRNA-1273 vaccine were administered to participants. Only in-frame clones appear in the TCRdb table, and some are missing; sequencing was by immunoSEQ multiplex PCR. The profile shows roughly 51,000 clones, 65% to 80% of them singletons. In regard to this clone: Its antigen remains unknown.

V lost 8 bases and J lost 5; bases outside the gene matches: 2. The germline gives CDR1 ENHRY, CDR2 SYGVKD. The CDR3 is 12 residues long. The chain links TRBV10-3 to TRBJ1-4; 7 positions agree with TRBD1. This specimen was CD4+ T cells from PBMCs cultured without peptide, taken after COVID-19 vaccination. The origin of this receptor is a human donor who had a prior SARS-CoV-2 infection. CDR3 protein: CAIGDRNEKLFF. The CDR3 region has the DNA TGTGCCATCGGGGACAGAAATGAAAAACTGTTTTTT.